The 25 T cell receptor beta chains below all came from one sample that was sequenced in a study of blood T cells in healthy people across ages. Together with a sample-barcoded 5' primer, a J-beta primer mix was included in a second PCR lasting roughly 6 to 12 cycles. TCRdb reprocessed the 5' RACE reads via MiXCR and lists one record per CDR3 protein. This sample has about 810,000 distinct CDR3 sequences, with roughly 35% found just once. The sequencing sample was made of blood. The receptor source for this set is a man aged 18-30 years in good health.

In its sample, this clonotype was seen a few times. V is TRBV7-2 and J is TRBJ2-1; D is perhaps TRBD2 (6 bases). The ends were cut back, 3 bases at V and 6 bases at J, with 15 bases in the middle. Germline V gene sequence: CDR1 SGHTA, CDR2 FQGNSA. The CDR3 loop spans 15 amino acids. This chain's CDR3 is CASSLGRGGANEQFF. The CDR3, as DNA: TGTGCCAGCAGCTTGGGAAGGGGCGGGGCCAATGAGCAGTTCTTC.

This clonotype was found once. The junction and the germline gene differ at one end; a read error may be behind it. In DNA, the CDR3 is TGTGTCAGCAGCTTGGTTGGACTAGCGGGGACTAACAATGAGCAGTTCTTC. It translates to CVSSLVGLAGTNNEQFF. V usage is TRBV5-6 and J usage is TRBJ2-1; 12 nucleotides line up with TRBD2. Per the germline V gene, CDR1 is SGHDT and CDR2 is YYEEEE. This CDR3 has 17 amino acids.

In this sample, this clonotype turned up a few times. This chain joins TRBV12-3 or TRBV12-4 and TRBJ2-7, with D possibly being TRBD2 (6 bases). V was clipped by 5 bases and J by 2 bases, with 19 bases between them. The CDR3 is 16 amino acids. The CDR3 DNA reads as TGTGCCAGCAGTCCCATTGCGGGACTTCTAACCTACGAGCAGTACTTC. This sequence encodes CASSPIAGLLTYEQYF.

V and J are TRBV7-9 and TRBJ2-5, with TRBD1 matching over 11 bases. J gave up 11 bases and V 5 bases, and 10 bases lay outside the gene matches. The CDR3 spans 14 residues. Germline assignment: CDR1 SEHNR and CDR2 FQNEAQ (reference sequence). The CDR3 DNA sequence: TGTGCCAGCAGCCTTAGGACAGGGGGCGATGAGCAGTACTTC. Translated, it gives CASSLRTGGDEQYF.

The chain couples TRBV20-1 to TRBJ1-4; D is undetermined. The CDR3 totals 14 residues. Germline-derived CDR1 and CDR2 are DFQATT and SNEGSKA (reference sequence). CDR3: CNAFHGGPNEKLFF. Written as DNA, the CDR3 is TGCAATGCCTTCCACGGTGGGCCTAATGAAAAACTGTTTTTT.

This clonotype has only a few counts. The rearrangement joins TRBV6-5 to TRBJ1-1; a weak D match, TRBD1 (5 bases). Germline V gene data show CDR1 as MNHEY and CDR2 as SVGAGI. The CDR3 is 14 amino acids. The V end lost 5 bases, the J end lost 6 bases, and 16 bases lay between the germline ends. The CDR3 nucleotides are TGTGCCAGCAGTCCGCCGGGACCGAATCCTGAAGCTTTCTTT. As protein: CASSPPGPNPEAFF.

With regard to this clonotype: Germline is not matched at one junction end, which may reflect a read error. The chain couples TRBV6-5 to TRBJ2-5; unclear D gene. CDR3 size: 13 residues. CDR1 is MNHEY and CDR2 is SVGAGI in the germline V gene. The CDR3 sequence is CASSDSNGETQYF. The CDR3, as DNA: TGTGCCAGCAGTGACTCGAACGGAGAGACCCAGTACTTC.

J is TRBJ1-1 and V is TRBV10-2; TRBD1 might be the D (5 bases). Germline lookup yields CDR1 WSHSY and CDR2 SAAADI. The V end lost 6 bases, the J end lost 10 bases, and 24 bases lay between the germline ends. The CDR3 runs to 15 residues. For the CDR3, the DNA is TGCGCCAGCAGGGGGACTACAGGAAAGTCATCCTCAGCTTTCTTT. This gives the protein CASRGTTGKSSSAFF.

The V and J genes are TRBV12-3 or TRBV12-4 and TRBJ1-5; TRBD1 might be the D (5 bases). V lost 3 bases and J 7 bases, leaving 13 bases between the germline ends. This CDR3 has 14 residues. The CDR3 protein is CASSLGGTTQPQHF. The CDR3 DNA sequence: TGTGCCAGCAGTTTGGGGGGGACGACGCAGCCCCAGCATTTT.

With respect to this clonotype: Compared with germline, one end of the junction differs, possibly owing to a read error. The chain combines TRBV4-1 with TRBJ2-1; 12 bases fit TRBD2. CDR3 length: 17 amino acids. Germline assignment: CDR1 MGHRA and CDR2 YSYEKL. This CDR3 reads CASIKVPSGGAGNEQSF. In DNA, the CDR3 is TGCGCCAGCATAAAAGTCCCTAGCGGGGGGGCTGGTAATGAGCAGTCCTTC.

The V call is TRBV20-1, the J call TRBJ2-7, with a weak D call TRBD1 (6 bases). The germline gives CDR1 DFQATT, CDR2 SNEGSKA (reference sequence). V lost 3 bases, J lost 1 base, and 10 bases lay in between. This CDR3 contains 13 residues. In DNA, the CDR3 is TGCAGTGCTAGTGCAGGGGAGTCCTACGAGCAGTACTTC. It is translated as CSASAGESYEQYF.

The sample holds a few counts of this clonotype. The CDR3 DNA reads TGCGCCAGCAGGCTTGAGACAGAGACCCAGTACTTC. It codes for CASRLETETQYF. V and J are TRBV5-1 and TRBJ2-5; D not resolved. V was trimmed by 5 bases and J by 4 bases, leaving 9 bases between them. The V gene's germline CDR1 is SGHRS and CDR2 YFSETQ. This CDR3 has 12 residues.

This clonotype was counted at least ten times. DNA for the CDR3: TGCGCCAGCAGCTTAAGGTCAGGGGGTTCCTACGAGCAGTACTTC. Amino acids: CASSLRSGGSYEQYF. The chain carries TRBV5-1 and TRBJ2-7, with 7 bases fitting TRBD1. The V segment lost 2 bases and the J segment 1 base; nucleotides outside the gene matches: 6. The CDR3 is 15 residues long. In germline, CDR1 is SGHRS, CDR2 YFSETQ.

For this clonotype: One end of the junction does not line up with germline, which may come from a read error. This chain joins TRBV5-8 and TRBJ1-1; the D is unclear. Germline values: CDR1 SGHTS, CDR2 YDEGEE. The CDR3 extends over 13 amino acids. CDR3 DNA sequence: TGTGCCAGAAGCTATGGCGAGAACACTGAAGCTTTCTTT. Its protein product is CARSYGENTEAFF.

This clonotype has only a few counts. V and J are TRBV20-1 and TRBJ1-4, with D possibly TRBD1 on 6 matching bases. Germline CDR1 reads DFQATT; CDR2 reads SNEGSKA (reference sequence). Trimming stripped 0 bases from V and 5 bases from J, with 22 bases between. CDR3 length: 18 residues. This chain's CDR3 is CSARDYVGRGRTNEKLFF. The CDR3, as DNA: TGCAGTGCTAGAGATTACGTAGGCAGGGGAAGGACAAATGAAAAACTGTTTTTT.

V is TRBV10-3 and J is TRBJ1-5; 9 bases agree with TRBD1. Trimming at V came to 3 bases and at J to 6 bases, leaving 9 bases not matched to a gene. CDR3 size: 16 residues. Germline CDR1 reads ENHRY; CDR2 reads SYGVKD. CDR3 DNA: TGTGCCATCAGTGACCAGACAGGGGGAAAGGGTCAGCCCCAGCATTTT. This gives the protein CAISDQTGGKGQPQHF.

This clonotype was seen more than once but under ten times. The V and J genes are TRBV7-2 and TRBJ2-3; TRBD2 aligns across 10 bases. Losses at the gene ends were 5 bases for V and 0 bases for J; bases not matched to a gene: 2. From germline, CDR1 is SGHTA and CDR2 FQGNSA. The CDR3 has 15 residues. CDR3 sequence reads: CASSTSGASTDTQYF. CDR3 in DNA: TGTGCCAGCAGCACTAGCGGGGCCAGCACAGATACGCAGTATTTT.

Remarks on this clonotype: A much larger clonotype is one base distant, so this may be a read error. The chain links TRBV7-2 to TRBJ1-2, with D perhaps TRBD1 (6 bases). CDR1 is SGHTA, CDR2 FQGNSA, per germline. This CDR3 has 14 residues. CDR3 loop: CVSSPSGESYGYTF. In DNA, the CDR3 is TGTGTCAGCAGCCCATCAGGGGAGAGCTATGGCTACACCTTC.

This rearrangement joins TRBV29-1 to TRBJ2-1; maybe TRBD1 (5 bases). Near its end, the DNA agrees better with TRBJ2-7, so the J call may be wrong. CDR1 and CDR2 (germline): SQVTM, ANQGSEA. This CDR3 has 15 residues. The CDR3 DNA sequence: TGCAGCGTTGAAGATTACAGGTCGTCCTACAATGAGCAGTACTTC. Translation: CSVEDYRSSYNEQYF.

The chain has TRBV12-3 or TRBV12-4 and TRBJ2-1; no clear D gene. The V and J ends lost 7 bases and 2 bases respectively, with 15 bases between them. The CDR3 is 15 amino acids. CDR3 residues: CASILQLTPYNEQFF. Written as DNA, the CDR3 is TGTGCCAGCATCCTACAGCTTACCCCCTACAATGAGCAGTTCTTC.

This clonotype has only a few counts. V usage is TRBV4-3 and J usage is TRBJ1-2; D is ambiguous. Trimming left V 1 base short and J 4 bases short, with 16 bases between. CDR3 length equals 16 residues. The germline V gene encodes CDR1 LGHNA and CDR2 YSLEER. CDR3 nucleotides: TGCGCCAGCAGCCAAGTCCCGGACGTCGCTTCCTATGGCTACACCTTC. Translation: CASSQVPDVASYGYTF.

This clonotype has a count of ten or more. Mismatch with germline at one junction end may stem from a read error. CDR3 residues: CASSQSRGSYNEQFF. Here the CDR3 DNA reads TGCGCCAGCAGCCAGTCGCGGGGGTCCTACAATGAGCAGTTCTTC. V and J are TRBV3-1 and TRBJ2-1; 7 bases align to TRBD2. The CDR3 has 15 residues. CDR1 is LGHDT, CDR2 YNNKEL, per germline (reference sequence).

This clonotype was counted a few times. This chain joins TRBV7-2 and TRBJ2-1; perhaps TRBD1 as D (5 bases). CDR3 length: 14 residues. In germline, CDR1 is SGHTA, CDR2 FQGNSA. The V gene lost 3 bases and the J gene lost 6 bases, with 12 bases spanning the gap. CDR3 sequence reads: CASSFQTALNEQFF. CDR3 nucleotides: TGTGCCAGCAGCTTCCAGACAGCGCTCAATGAGCAGTTCTTC.

The chain couples TRBV5-1 to TRBJ1-1; the match to TRBD1 covers 8 bases. The CDR3 consists of 15 residues. CDR1 SGHRS and CDR2 YFSETQ come from the germline V gene. Trimming took 0 bases from V and 1 from J; bases not matched to a gene: 2. In nucleotides, the CDR3 is TGCGCCAGCAGCTTGGGGACAGGGAGGAACACTGAAGCTTTCTTT. Translation: CASSLGTGRNTEAFF.

This clonotype was seen a handful of times. Since a much larger clone is just one base distant, this may be a read error. The chain joins TRBV20-1 to TRBJ1-2, with D tentatively TRBD1 (5 bases). The ends were cut back, 0 bases at V and 8 bases at J, with 16 bases in the middle. CDR1 is DFQATT and CDR2 is SNEGSKA in the germline V gene (reference sequence). The CDR3 has 14 residues. The DNA of the CDR3 is TGCAGTGCTAGAGATGCATCGACAGTCGAAGGCTACACCTTC. It specifies CSARDASTVEGYTF.